The next 18 T cell receptor beta chains were all read from a single sample in a study of T cell responses to AZD1222 COVID-19 vaccine. Data came from immunoSEQ multiplex PCR; TCRdb stores just in-frame clones and leaves some out. The sample has about 82,000 clones, 70% to 90% seen once. The material was peripheral blood, obtained 28 days after the second AZD1222 dose. Every receptor here comes from an adult who received the AZD1222 COVID-19 vaccine.

This rearrangement joins TRBV9 to TRBJ2-7, with D hard to call. Trimming cost V 2 bases and J 0 bases, with 3 bases left between them. Per germline, CDR1 SGDLS and CDR2 YYNGEE. This CDR3 comprises 12 residues. The CDR3 here is CASSVDSYEQYF. CDR3 nucleotide sequence: TGTGCCAGCAGCGTGGACTCCTACGAGCAGTACTTC.

V usage is TRBV5-6 and J usage is TRBJ1-5, with TRBD1 matching 7 bases. Trimming removed 0 bases from V and 4 bases from J; junction bases left unmatched: 10. CDR1 is SGHDT and CDR2 is YYEEEE in the germline V gene. This CDR3 has 17 residues. The CDR3 region has the DNA TGTGCCAGCAGCTTGGATGGTAGGACAGGCTTAAATCAGCCCCAGCATTTT. Its translation is CASSLDGRTGLNQPQHF.

In this sample, this clone turned up once. This chain uses TRBV19 with TRBJ2-5; TRBD1 or TRBD2 may be the D gene (5 bases each). The germline V gene encodes CDR1 LNHDA and CDR2 SQIVND (reference sequence). V lost 10 bases and J 2 bases, leaving 14 bases between the germline ends. This CDR3 is built from 13 residues. The CDR3, as DNA: TGTGCCACCTCAGGGAGTATACAAGAGACCCAGTACTTC. The encoded protein is CATSGSIQETQYF.

CDR3 bases: TGTGCCAGCAGCCATCGGGGGGGTACCACTGAAGCTTTCTTT. As protein: CASSHRGGTTEAFF. The V and J genes are TRBV3-1 (or the pseudogene TRBV3-2) and TRBJ1-1, with D possibly TRBD1 on 5 matching bases. The CDR3 sequence is 14 residues long. V lost 3 bases, J lost 4 bases, and 12 bases lay in between. Germline V gene lookup returns CDR1 LGHDT and CDR2 YNNKEL (reference sequence).

The V call is TRBV6-5, the J call TRBJ1-2; weak D call: TRBD1 (6 bases). CDR1 MNHEY and CDR2 SVGAGI come from the germline V gene. The CDR3 covers 12 residues. Trimming left V 4 bases short and J 8 bases short, with 11 bases between. Here the CDR3 reads CASSWGAGGYTF. The CDR3 nucleotides are TGTGCCAGCAGTTGGGGGGCAGGGGGCTACACCTTC.

This clone appeared once. Other DNA sequences from this sample encode an identical CDR3 as well. This rearrangement joins TRBV19 to TRBJ1-2; D gene ambiguous. Germline V gene lookup returns CDR1 LNHDA and CDR2 SQIVND (reference sequence). CDR3 length: 12 amino acids. Trimming left V 5 bases short and J 2 bases short, with 6 bases between. CDR3 coding DNA: TGTGCCAGTAGTCTCGGCAACTATGGCTACACCTTC. This sequence encodes CASSLGNYGYTF.

There are a few counts of this clone. The chain links TRBV28 to TRBJ1-5; 8 positions agree with TRBD1. Germline CDR1 and CDR2: MDHEN and SYDVKM. Unmatched junction bases numbered 7, after V lost 4 bases and J lost 5 bases. The CDR3 runs to 15 residues. The CDR3 DNA is TGTGCCAGCAGTTCCTCCGGGACAGGTTATCAGCCCCAGCATTTT. It translates to CASSSSGTGYQPQHF.

A word on this clone: One end of the junction is discordant with germline, which a read error may explain. The V call is TRBV7-9, the J call TRBJ1-3; D gene unclear. Germline CDR1 and CDR2: SEHNR and FQNEAQ (reference sequence). This CDR3 comprises 16 residues. The CDR3 nucleotides are TGTGCCAGCAGCCTAGCGGGGAGGATCTCTGGAAACACCATATATTTT. This sequence encodes CASSLAGRISGNTIYF. The full variable domain, with the rest looked up from reference TRBV7-9 and TRBJ1-3, is DTGVSQNPRHKITKRGQNVTFRCDPISEHNRLYWYRQTLGQGPEFLTYFQNEAQLEKSRLLSDRFSAERPKGSFSTLEIQRTEQGDSAMYLCASSLAGRISGNTIYFGEGSWLTVV.

This chain connects TRBV18 to TRBJ2-3; 7 positions match TRBD1. This CDR3 is built from 16 residues. CDR1 and CDR2 from the germline V gene are KGHSH and LQKENI. Trimming at V came to 5 bases and at J to 3 bases, leaving 11 bases not matched to a gene. This chain's CDR3 is CASSSTGSLTTDTQYF. CDR3 sequence (DNA): TGTGCCAGCTCATCGACAGGGTCCCTAACTACAGATACGCAGTATTTT.

J is TRBJ1-1 and V is TRBV7-9; TRBD1 is a possible D gene (5 bases). CDR1 is SEHNR, CDR2 FQNEAQ, per germline (reference sequence). With 5 bases removed from V and 5 bases from J, the gap between germline ends came to 12 bases. The CDR3 has 13 amino acids. DNA for the CDR3: TGTGCCAGCAGCCAGGGCGGAAGGACTGAAGCTTTCTTT. Its translation: CASSQGGRTEAFF.

V usage is TRBV28 and J usage is TRBJ1-5; 10 bases line up with TRBD1. The CDR3 is made up of 13 amino acids. CDR1 is MDHEN, CDR2 SYDVKM, per germline. V was pared by 6 bases and J by 16 bases, with 12 bases of the junction left unmatched. CDR3 bases: TGTGCCAGCAGGCCTACCGGGACAGGGGTCGCCCATTTT. Translated: CASRPTGTGVAHF.

The chain carries TRBV5-4 and TRBJ2-7; D may be TRBD1 (6 bases). Looked up from germline, CDR1 is SGHNT and CDR2 is YYREEE (reference sequence). The ends were cut back, 2 bases at V and 4 bases at J, with 7 bases in the middle. This CDR3 has 12 amino acids. The CDR3 here is CASSFQGYEQYV. CDR3 coding DNA: TGTGCCAGCAGCTTTCAGGGGTACGAGCAGTACGTC.

This chain links TRBV12-3 or TRBV12-4 with TRBJ2-7, with no clear D. V was clipped by 7 bases and J by 3 bases, with 13 bases between them. The CDR3 is made up of 13 amino acids. CDR3: CASTLTVGYEQYV. The DNA for the CDR3 is TGTGCCAGCACCCTGACGGTCGGCTACGAGCAGTACGTC.

The chain has TRBV6-2 or TRBV6-3 and TRBJ1-2; D gene ambiguous. This CDR3 comprises 14 residues. V dropped 2 bases and J dropped 8 bases, with 15 bases sitting between them. Germline assignment: CDR1 MNHEY and CDR2 SVGEGT. For the CDR3, the DNA is TGTGCCAGCAGTTACATTGACCGATCGGGGGGCTACACCTTC. Translating it yields CASSYIDRSGGYTF.

Of note for this clone: One end of the junction does not line up with germline, which may come from a read error. The CDR3 sequence is CASTYGTSTAEQYF. The CDR3 bases are TGTGCCAGCACTTACGGGACTAGCACTGCCGAGCAGTACTTC. This chain connects TRBV6-6 to TRBJ2-7; TRBD2 matches 9 bases. Per germline, CDR1 MNHNY and CDR2 SVGAGI (reference sequence). This CDR3 comprises 14 residues.

V usage is TRBV2 and J usage is TRBJ1-1; no firm D call. Germline V gene lookup returns CDR1 SNHLY and CDR2 FYNNEI. The CDR3 extends over 11 amino acids. Trimming stripped 5 bases from V and 8 bases from J, with 9 bases between. The CDR3 here is CASSKSPEAFF. CDR3 in DNA: TGTGCCAGCAGTAAAAGCCCCGAAGCTTTCTTT.

This clone has just a few counts. V usage is TRBV5-6 and J usage is TRBJ2-7; TRBD2 matches at 7 bases. The V and J ends lost 0 bases and 4 bases, in that order; junction bases with no gene match: 7. The CDR3 extends over 15 amino acids. Germline loops: CDR1 SGHDT, CDR2 YYEEEE. CDR3 nucleotides: TGTGCCAGCAGCTTGGAACTCACGGGGGGATACGAGCAGTACTTC. This encodes CASSLELTGGYEQYF.

The chain recombines TRBV24-1 with TRBJ2-2; D not certain. The CDR3 runs to 13 residues. CDR1 and CDR2 (germline): KGHDR, SFDVKD. The V end lost 7 bases, the J end lost 2 bases, and 7 bases lay between the germline ends. As DNA, the CDR3 is TGTGCCACCAGAGGCGACAACACCGGGGAGCTGTTTTTT. It translates to CATRGDNTGELFF.